Each of the 28 T cell receptor beta chains below was sequenced from the same sample in a study of OX40 agonist ivuxolimab in advanced cancers. Sequenced by immunoSEQ multiplex PCR; TCRdb stores in-frame clones only, minus some. The profile shows approximately 82,000 clones, 92% of them singletons. The material was CD4+ or CD8+ T cells sorted from blood, obtained in a trial of the OX40 agonist ivuxolimab. The receptors stem from an adult with an advanced solid tumor such as melanoma, head and neck, liver or kidney cancer.

The chain employs TRBV9 and TRBJ2-3; D may be TRBD1 or TRBD2 (7 bases each). Germline V lookup: CDR1 SGDLS, CDR2 YYNGEE. Trimming removed 8 bases at V and 0 bases at J, with 13 bases between. CDR3 length: 14 amino acids. CDR3 DNA: TGTGCCAGTGGGAGGGGGCAGAGCACAGATACGCAGTATTTT. This gives the protein CASGRGQSTDTQYF.

This rearrangement joins TRBV10-1 to TRBJ2-1, with TRBD1 as a possible D gene (5 bases). The CDR3 is 15 amino acids. The V end was cut by 7 bases, the J end by 0 bases, with 13 bases between. Germline V gene sequence: CDR1 WNHNN, CDR2 SYGVQD (reference sequence). Written as DNA, the CDR3 is TGCGCCAGCACTAACCGACAGAGCTCCTACAATGAGCAGTTCTTC. Amino acid sequence: CASTNRQSSYNEQFF.

This rearrangement joins TRBV28 to TRBJ1-2; maybe TRBD1 (5 bases). V lost 7 bases and J lost 0, with 12 bases in between. Germline V CDR1 and CDR2: MDHEN, SYDVKM. CDR3 length: 14 residues. As DNA, the CDR3 is TGTGCCAGCACGGGGCCCGGGGCTAACTATGGCTACACCTTC. Its protein product is CASTGPGANYGYTF.

CDR3 bases: TGTGCCAGCAGCCTCCTTTTGAACACTGAAGCTTTCTTT. This codes for CASSLLLNTEAFF. V usage is TRBV14 and J usage is TRBJ1-1; no definite D call. Per the germline V gene, CDR1 is SGHDN and CDR2 is FVKESK. There are 13 residues in the CDR3. V lost 4 bases to trimming and J lost 0 bases, with 6 bases between them. The whole variable domain, remainder taken from reference TRBV14 and TRBJ1-1, is EAGVTQFPSHSVIEKGQTVTLRCDPISGHDNLYWYRRVMGKEIKFLLHFVKESKQDESGMPNNRFLAERTGGTYSTLKVQPAELEDSGVYFCASSLLLNTEAFFGQGTRLTVV.

The V and J genes are TRBV18 and TRBJ1-6; 9 nucleotides align to TRBD1. CDR3 length equals 15 residues. With V trimmed by 2 bases and J by 10 bases, 6 bases remained unmatched. Germline values: CDR1 KGHSH, CDR2 LQKENI. The CDR3: CASSPEQGAESPLHF. The CDR3 DNA reads TGTGCCAGCTCACCAGAACAGGGGGCAGAATCACCCCTCCACTTT.

The V and J genes are TRBV30 and TRBJ1-1; tentative D call: TRBD1 (6 bases). V lost 4 bases to trimming and J lost 1 base, with 10 bases between them. CDR1 and CDR2 (germline): GTSNPN, SVGIG (reference sequence). The length of the CDR3 is 13 residues. CDR3 amino acids: CAWTPTGNTEAFF. CDR3 nucleotide sequence: TGTGCCTGGACCCCGACAGGGAACACTGAAGCTTTCTTT.

This clone came up once. This chain links TRBV6-1 with TRBJ1-1; TRBD1 aligns across 10 bases. CDR1 is MNHNS, CDR2 SASEGT, per germline. Trimming removed 6 bases from V and 1 base from J; junction bases left unmatched: 2. CDR3 length equals 14 residues. The CDR3 region has the DNA TGTGCCAGCAGAGACAGGGGGCAGAACACTGAAGCTTTCTTT. Its protein product is CASRDRGQNTEAFF.

The J gene is TRBJ2-7, the V gene TRBV30, with D unresolved. Trimming cost V 2 bases and J 4 bases, with 9 bases left between them. The CDR3 has 12 residues. Germline V gene data show CDR1 as GTSNPN and CDR2 as SVGIG (reference sequence). CDR3 sequence: CAWSFGIYEQYF. CDR3 DNA: TGTGCCTGGAGTTTCGGAATTTACGAGCAGTACTTC.

This clone was seen just once. The CDR3 region is CASSLEKVLAGFQETQYF. The CDR3 nucleotides read TGTGCCAGCAGCTTAGAAAAGGTGTTAGCGGGGTTTCAAGAGACCCAGTACTTC. V usage is TRBV11-1 and J usage is TRBJ2-5; 8 bases match TRBD2. CDR1 is SGHAT and CDR2 is FQDESV in the germline V gene (reference sequence). Trimming took 1 base from V and 2 from J; bases not matched to a gene: 12. The length of the CDR3 is 18 residues.

This clone was seen once. The chain has TRBV5-1 and TRBJ1-1, with D unclear. The CDR3 loop spans 16 amino acids. V lost 0 bases and J 0 bases, leaving 12 bases between the germline ends. Germline V gives CDR1 SGHRS, CDR2 YFSETQ. CDR3 nucleotides: TGCGCCAGCAGCTTGGACCCTCCAGAGATGAACACTGAAGCTTTCTTT. The encoded protein is CASSLDPPEMNTEAFF.

The chain carries TRBV7-6 and TRBJ2-2, with 12 bases lining up with TRBD2. From germline, CDR1 is SGHVS and CDR2 FNYEAQ. J lost 4 bases, V lost 6 bases, and 21 bases had no gene match. The CDR3 covers 21 residues. The CDR3 coding sequence is TGTGCCAGCAGTTCTGCTAAAGGACTAGCGGGGCCGAGTTATATCACCGGGGAGCTGTTTTTT. Translating it yields CASSSAKGLAGPSYITGELFF.

As DNA, the CDR3 is TGTGCCAGCAGCCCCATCAGCGGGCAGTTAAGCACTGAAGCTTTCTTT. Amino acids: CASSPISGQLSTEAFF. The V call is TRBV21-1, the J call TRBJ1-1. TRBV21-1 is termed a pseudogene. The CDR3 is 16 residues long.

The CDR3: CASTPCSIAGARAQETQYF. The DNA of the CDR3 is TGTGCCAGCACCCCCTGTTCTATAGCGGGGGCCCGGGCCCAAGAGACCCAGTACTTC. The gene calls are TRBV9 and TRBJ2-5, with TRBD2 matching 9 bases. CDR3 length: 19 amino acids. V was clipped by 6 bases and J by 1 base; unmatched bases: 19. Germline assignment: CDR1 SGDLS and CDR2 YYNGEE. The whole variable domain, filled in from reference TRBV9 and TRBJ2-5, reads DSGVTQTPKHLITATGQRVTLRCSPRSGDLSVYWYQQSLDQGLQFLIQYYNGEERAKGNILERFSAQQFPDLHSELNLSSLELGDSALYFCASTPCSIAGARAQETQYFGPGTRLLVL.

This clone was found once. The gene calls are TRBV23-1 and TRBJ2-5; no clear D gene. TRBV23-1 is an ORF for which the function is uncertain. The CDR3 totals 17 residues. V shed 11 bases and J shed 0 bases, with 25 bases lying between them. The CDR3 region has the DNA TGCGCCGGCACCAACCCTCTAATTCAGTTATACCAAGAGACCCAGTACTTC. Protein: CAGTNPLIQLYQETQYF.

The chain links TRBV5-1 to TRBJ2-1, with 7 bases matching TRBD2. Germline-derived CDR1 and CDR2 are SGHRS and YFSETQ. The CDR3 has 16 residues. V shed 0 bases and J 7 bases; nucleotides not matched to a gene: 10. CDR3 in DNA: TGCGCCAGCAGCTTGGTTATTACTAGCGTAGGGAATGAGCAGTTCTTC. Its translation is CASSLVITSVGNEQFF.

The chain links TRBV27 to TRBJ2-7, with a weak D call TRBD2 (6 bases). Trimming left V 4 bases short and J 3 bases short, with 10 bases between. CDR1 and CDR2 from the germline V gene are MNHEY and SMNVEV (reference sequence). The CDR3 loop spans 13 amino acids. CDR3 region: CASSYKEGYEQYF. The CDR3 DNA reads TGTGCCAGCAGTTACAAGGAGGGCTACGAGCAGTACTTC.

The chain uses TRBV18 and TRBJ2-1; D is unclear. The CDR3 consists of 14 residues. Germline assignment: CDR1 KGHSH and CDR2 LQKENI. Trimming pared 4 bases from V and 4 bases from J, leaving 11 bases between. The CDR3 coding sequence is TGTGCCAGCTCACGAAGAGACCAATACAATGAGCAGTTCTTC. This encodes CASSRRDQYNEQFF.

This sequence joins TRBV27 and TRBJ1-1, with TRBD1 matching 8 bases. The ends lost 2 bases at V and 4 bases at J; junction bases unmatched: 6. The V gene's germline CDR1 is MNHEY and CDR2 SMNVEV (reference sequence). The CDR3 consists of 15 residues. The CDR3 DNA is TGTGCCAGCAGTTTACAGGGGGCGCCTGTCACTGAAGCTTTCTTT. Amino acids: CASSLQGAPVTEAFF.

The chain carries TRBV9 and TRBJ2-6; D ambiguous. This CDR3 has 16 amino acids. Trimming cost V 3 bases and J 0 bases, with 10 bases left between them. CDR1 SGDLS and CDR2 YYNGEE come from the germline V gene. The CDR3 DNA sequence: TGTGCCAGCAGCGGCTTCCGGACCTCTGGGGCCAACGTCCTGACTTTC. Translation: CASSGFRTSGANVLTF.

V and J are TRBV5-4 and TRBJ1-1; D is ambiguous. With 0 bases removed from V and 1 base from J, the gap between germline ends came to 7 bases. The germline gives CDR1 SGHNT, CDR2 YYREEE (reference sequence). The CDR3 contains 14 residues. Here the CDR3 reads CASSLAGSNTEAFF. The CDR3, as DNA: TGTGCCAGCAGCTTGGCAGGATCGAACACTGAAGCTTTCTTT.

This clone was seen a handful of times. The chain is built from TRBV21-1 and TRBJ2-7; the listed D gene, TRBD2, was not tested against the DNA. TRBV21-1 constitutes a pseudogene. This CDR3 region has 17 residues. The CDR3 DNA reads as TGTGCCAGCAGCAAAAAGGAGGGACTAGCGATCCCCTACGAGCAGTACTTC. Its protein is CASSKKEGLAIPYEQYF.

This clone was observed once. The chain has TRBV10-1 and TRBJ1-1; D is ambiguous. V shed 0 bases and J shed 0 bases, with 8 bases lying between them. The CDR3 consists of 15 residues. Germline lookup yields CDR1 WNHNN and CDR2 SYGVQD (reference sequence). The CDR3 loop is CASSESSILNTEAFF. The CDR3 bases are TGCGCCAGCAGTGAGTCGTCAATCTTGAACACTGAAGCTTTCTTT.

The rearrangement uses TRBV5-1 and TRBJ1-1; D ambiguous. CDR3 length equals 14 residues. Germline V gene data show CDR1 as SGHRS and CDR2 as YFSETQ. The ends were cut back, 0 bases at V and 0 bases at J, with 6 bases in the middle. CDR3 coding DNA: TGCGCCAGCAGCTTGGACACTCTGAACACTGAAGCTTTCTTT. This gives the protein CASSLDTLNTEAFF.

This clone was seen only a few times. V and J are TRBV19 and TRBJ1-5; TRBD1 aligns across 11 bases. Per germline, CDR1 LNHDA and CDR2 SQIVND (reference sequence). Trimming removed 1 base from V and 4 bases from J; junction bases left unmatched: 3. The CDR3 consists of 16 residues. In nucleotides, the CDR3 is TGTGCCAGTAGTATAGGTCGGGACAGGGGGAATCAGCCCCAGCATTTT. Amino acids: CASSIGRDRGNQPQHF.

The chain is built from TRBV2 and TRBJ1-2; D uncertain. Between the trimmed V and J ends, which lost 6 bases and 7 bases, there was a span of 15 bases. The CDR3 length is 13 residues. Germline V gene lookup returns CDR1 SNHLY and CDR2 FYNNEI. Written as DNA, the CDR3 is TGTGCCAGCAGCGGTCAAGGGAACAGTGGCTACACCTTC. This translates into CASSGQGNSGYTF.

The genes are TRBV5-4 and TRBJ1-2, with a weak D call TRBD1 (5 bases). The CDR3 totals 14 residues. V was shortened by 1 base and J by 8 bases, with 15 bases between the two germline ends. Germline V gene lookup returns CDR1 SGHNT and CDR2 YYREEE (reference sequence). For the CDR3, the DNA is TGTGCCAGCAGCTTGCTCCAGGGTCCGGGAGGCTACACCTTC. Amino acid sequence: CASSLLQGPGGYTF.

The chain couples TRBV19 to TRBJ2-2; D remains ambiguous. This CDR3 comprises 13 residues. Trimming stripped 5 bases from V and 2 bases from J, with 6 bases between. Germline-derived CDR1 and CDR2 are LNHDA and SQIVND (reference sequence). For the CDR3, the DNA is TGTGCCAGTAGTCTGGGTAACACCGGGGAGCTGTTTTTT. It specifies CASSLGNTGELFF.

This chain connects TRBV11-3 to TRBJ2-7, with a weak D call TRBD2 (6 bases). The V and J ends lost 4 bases and 3 bases respectively, with 13 bases between them. Germline-derived CDR1 and CDR2 are SGHNT and YENEEA. The CDR3 is 14 residues long. CDR3 coding DNA: TGTGCCAGCAGCTCCCTGGACTATTACTACGAGCAGTACTTC. The encoded protein is CASSSLDYYYEQYF.